The sequence of this T cell receptor beta chain was determined in a study of control samples from healthy donors and cancer patients. The assay was immunoSEQ multiplex PCR, and TCRdb's table has in-frame clones only and misses some. The sample holds roughly 20,000 clones, 80% to 85% seen once. This CDR3 is built from 16 residues. In germline, CDR1 is MNHEY, CDR2 SMNVEV (reference sequence). Trimming left V 0 bases short and J 1 base short, with 10 bases between. The chain uses TRBV27 and TRBJ1-5; perhaps TRBD1 as D (5 bases). Input material: PBMCs. The sequence came from a man aged 60 to 75 with colorectal cancer. CDR3 coding DNA: TGTGCCAGCAGTTTATCGTCCGGGGGAAGCAATCAGCCCCAGCATTTT. Amino acids: CASSLSSGGSNQPQHF.